This paragraph reports one T cell receptor beta chain. Here immunoSEQ multiplex PCR was the method, and the copy in TCRdb shows in-frame clones only, minus some. This table has about 88,000 clones, 85% to 95% appearing once. This CDR3 is built from 12 residues. V lost 4 bases to trimming and J lost 4 bases, with 8 bases between them. In germline, CDR1 is MNHNS, CDR2 SASEGT. These data come from a study of technical replicates of blood from a handful of donors. The sequence derives from a human donor in good health. Sequenced material: T cells isolated from PBMCs. The V call is TRBV6-1, the J call TRBJ2-7; no definite D call. CDR3 region: CASSVVRYEQYF. The CDR3 coding sequence is TGTGCCAGCAGTGTTGTTAGATACGAGCAGTACTTC.